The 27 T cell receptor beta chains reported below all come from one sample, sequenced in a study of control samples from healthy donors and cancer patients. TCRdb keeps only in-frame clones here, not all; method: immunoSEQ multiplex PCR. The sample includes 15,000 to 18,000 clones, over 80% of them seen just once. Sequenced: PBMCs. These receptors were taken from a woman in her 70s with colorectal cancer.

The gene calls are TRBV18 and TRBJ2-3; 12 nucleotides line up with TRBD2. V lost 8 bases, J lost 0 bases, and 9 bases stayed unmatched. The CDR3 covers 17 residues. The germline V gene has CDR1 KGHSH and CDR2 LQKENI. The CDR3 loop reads CASTTSGRPGSTDTQYF. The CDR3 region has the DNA TGTGCCAGCACCACTAGCGGGAGGCCCGGCAGCACAGATACGCAGTATTTT.

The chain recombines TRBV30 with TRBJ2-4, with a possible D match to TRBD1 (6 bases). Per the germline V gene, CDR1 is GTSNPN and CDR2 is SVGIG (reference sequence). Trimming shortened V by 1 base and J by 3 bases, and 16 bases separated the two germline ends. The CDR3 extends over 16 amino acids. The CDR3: CAWSEWGRDIKNIQYF. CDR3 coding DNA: TGTGCCTGGAGTGAGTGGGGCCGGGACATCAAAAACATTCAGTACTTC.

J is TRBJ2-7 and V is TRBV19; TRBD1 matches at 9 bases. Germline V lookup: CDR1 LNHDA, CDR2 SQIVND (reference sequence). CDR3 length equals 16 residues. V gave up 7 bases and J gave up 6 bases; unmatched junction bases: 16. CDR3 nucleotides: TGTGCCAGTACCAATGGGGGGGGACAGGGCCCGTCCGAGCAGTACTTC. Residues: CASTNGGGQGPSEQYF.

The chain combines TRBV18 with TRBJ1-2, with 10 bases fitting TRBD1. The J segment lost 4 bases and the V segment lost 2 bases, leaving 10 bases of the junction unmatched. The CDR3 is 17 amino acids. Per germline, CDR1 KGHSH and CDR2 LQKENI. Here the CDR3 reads CASSPTGTGVGSYGYTF. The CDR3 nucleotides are TGTGCCAGCTCACCAACCGGGACAGGGGTCGGTAGCTATGGCTACACCTTC.

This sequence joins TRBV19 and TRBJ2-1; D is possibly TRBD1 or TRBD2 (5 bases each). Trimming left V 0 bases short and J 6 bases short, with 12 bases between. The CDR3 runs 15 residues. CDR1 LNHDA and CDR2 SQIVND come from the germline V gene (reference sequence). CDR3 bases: TGTGCCAGTAGTATAGAGGGGACCCTGGCCAATGAGCAGTTCTTC. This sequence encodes CASSIEGTLANEQFF.

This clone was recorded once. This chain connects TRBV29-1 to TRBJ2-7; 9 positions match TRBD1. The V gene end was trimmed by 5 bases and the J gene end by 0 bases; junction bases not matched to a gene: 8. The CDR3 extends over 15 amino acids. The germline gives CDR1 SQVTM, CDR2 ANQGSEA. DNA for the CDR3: TGCAGCGTTTGGGAGGACAGGGGCGTCTCCTACGAGCAGTACTTC. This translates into CSVWEDRGVSYEQYF.

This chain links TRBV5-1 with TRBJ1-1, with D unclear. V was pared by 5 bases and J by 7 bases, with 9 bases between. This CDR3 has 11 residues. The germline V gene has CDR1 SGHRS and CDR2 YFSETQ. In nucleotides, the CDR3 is TGCGCCAGCAGAGGAGGGTTTGAAGCTTTCTTT. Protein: CASRGGFEAFF.

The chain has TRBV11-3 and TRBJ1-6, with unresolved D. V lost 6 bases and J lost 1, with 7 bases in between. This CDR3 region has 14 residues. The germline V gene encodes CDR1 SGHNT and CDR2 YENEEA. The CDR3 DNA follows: TGTGCCAGCAGTAAACTATCCTATAATTCACCCCTCCACTTT. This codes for CASSKLSYNSPLHF.

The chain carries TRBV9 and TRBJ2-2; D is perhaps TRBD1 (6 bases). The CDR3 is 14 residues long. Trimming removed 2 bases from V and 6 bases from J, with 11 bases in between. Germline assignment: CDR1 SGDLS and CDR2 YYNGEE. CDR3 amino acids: CASSVFQGSGELFF. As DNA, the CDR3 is TGTGCCAGCAGCGTTTTCCAGGGGTCCGGGGAGCTGTTTTTT.

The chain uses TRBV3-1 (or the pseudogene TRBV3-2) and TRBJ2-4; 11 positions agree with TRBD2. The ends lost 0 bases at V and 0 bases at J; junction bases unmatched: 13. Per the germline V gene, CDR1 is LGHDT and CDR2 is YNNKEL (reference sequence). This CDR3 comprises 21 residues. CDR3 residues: CASSQDRPIAGGLVAKNIQYF. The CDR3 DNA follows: TGTGCCAGCAGCCAAGATCGTCCTATAGCGGGGGGGCTTGTAGCCAAAAACATTCAGTACTTC.

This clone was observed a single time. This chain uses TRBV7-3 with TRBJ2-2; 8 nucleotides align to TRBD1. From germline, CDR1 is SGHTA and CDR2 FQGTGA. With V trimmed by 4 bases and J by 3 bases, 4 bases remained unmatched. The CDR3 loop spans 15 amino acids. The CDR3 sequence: CASSSKDRDTGELFF. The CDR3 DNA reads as TGTGCCAGCAGCTCTAAGGACAGGGACACCGGGGAGCTGTTTTTT.

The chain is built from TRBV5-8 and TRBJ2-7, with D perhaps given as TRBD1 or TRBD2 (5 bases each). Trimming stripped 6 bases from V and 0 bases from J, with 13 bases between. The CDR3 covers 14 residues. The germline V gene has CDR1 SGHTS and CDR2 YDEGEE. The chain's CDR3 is CASTSGPLSYEQYF. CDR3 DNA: TGTGCCAGCACCTCGGGACCCCTCTCCTACGAGCAGTACTTC.

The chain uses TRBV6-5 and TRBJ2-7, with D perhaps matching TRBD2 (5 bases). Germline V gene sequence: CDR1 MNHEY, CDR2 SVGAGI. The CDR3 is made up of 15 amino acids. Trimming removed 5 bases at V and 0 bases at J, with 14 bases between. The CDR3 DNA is TGTGCCAGCAGTCTCGCTCCGGGGTTCTCCTACGAGCAGTACTTC. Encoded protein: CASSLAPGFSYEQYF.

The CDR3 loop reads CASSPPPADTQYF. CDR3 coding DNA: TGTGCCAGCAGTCCACCCCCCGCAGATACGCAGTATTTT. J is TRBJ2-3 and V is TRBV13, with D uncertain. Germline loops: CDR1 PRHDT, CDR2 FYEKMQ (reference sequence). This CDR3 is built from 13 residues. The ends were cut back, 6 bases at V and 4 bases at J, with 11 bases in the middle.

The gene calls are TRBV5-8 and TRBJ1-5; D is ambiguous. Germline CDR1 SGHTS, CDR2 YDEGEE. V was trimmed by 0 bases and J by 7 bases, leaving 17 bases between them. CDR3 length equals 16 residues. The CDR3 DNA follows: TGTGCCAGCAGCTTGGGACCTACAGTGGGCGGACAGCCCCAGCATTTT. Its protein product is CASSLGPTVGGQPQHF.

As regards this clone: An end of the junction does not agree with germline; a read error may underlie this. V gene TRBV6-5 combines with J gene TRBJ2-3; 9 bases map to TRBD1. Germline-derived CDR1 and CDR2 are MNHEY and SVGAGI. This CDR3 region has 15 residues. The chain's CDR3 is CASRDQGQGVYHAHF. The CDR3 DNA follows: TGTGCCAGCAGAGACCAGGGACAGGGAGTCTACCATGCACATTTT.

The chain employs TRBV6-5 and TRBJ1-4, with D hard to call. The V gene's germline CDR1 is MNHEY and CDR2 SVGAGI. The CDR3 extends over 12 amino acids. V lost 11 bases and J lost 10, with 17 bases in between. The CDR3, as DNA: TGTGCCGCAGTCTCCGAAGATGGAAAACTGTTTTTT. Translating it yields CAAVSEDGKLFF.

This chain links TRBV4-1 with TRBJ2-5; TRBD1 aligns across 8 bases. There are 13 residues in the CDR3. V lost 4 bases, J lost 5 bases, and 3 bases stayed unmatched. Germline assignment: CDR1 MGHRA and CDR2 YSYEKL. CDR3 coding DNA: TGCGCCAGCAGCCCTGACAGGGGTGAGACCCAGTACTTC. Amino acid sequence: CASSPDRGETQYF.

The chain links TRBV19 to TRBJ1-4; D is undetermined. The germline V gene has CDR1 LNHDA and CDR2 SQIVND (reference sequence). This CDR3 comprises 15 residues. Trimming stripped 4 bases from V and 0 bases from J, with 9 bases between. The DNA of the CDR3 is TGTGCCAGTAGTACCCCGTCAACAACTAATGAAAAACTGTTTTTT. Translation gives CASSTPSTTNEKLFF.

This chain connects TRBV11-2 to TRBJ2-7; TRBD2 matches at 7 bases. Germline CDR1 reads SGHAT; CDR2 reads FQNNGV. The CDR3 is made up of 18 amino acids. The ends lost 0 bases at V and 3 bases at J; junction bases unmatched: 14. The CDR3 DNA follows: TGTGCCAGCAGCTTAGATAAATGGGGGGAGGGGCGACTCTACGAGCAGTACTTC. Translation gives CASSLDKWGEGRLYEQYF.

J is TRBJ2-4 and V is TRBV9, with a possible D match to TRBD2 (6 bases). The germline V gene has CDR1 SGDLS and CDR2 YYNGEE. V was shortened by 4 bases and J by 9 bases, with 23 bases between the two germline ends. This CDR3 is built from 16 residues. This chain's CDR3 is CASSPRPAYLEGIQYF. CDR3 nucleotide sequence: TGTGCCAGCAGCCCCCGGCCGGCCTACCTGGAGGGCATTCAGTACTTC.

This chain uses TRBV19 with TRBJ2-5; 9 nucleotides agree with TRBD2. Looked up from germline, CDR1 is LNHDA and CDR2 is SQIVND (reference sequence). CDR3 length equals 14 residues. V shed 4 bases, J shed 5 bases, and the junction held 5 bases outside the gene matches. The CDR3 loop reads CASSKGLAGETQYF. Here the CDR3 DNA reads TGTGCCAGTAGTAAGGGACTAGCCGGGGAGACCCAGTACTTC. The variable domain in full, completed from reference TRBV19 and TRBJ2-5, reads DGGITQSPKYLFRKEGQNVTLSCEQNLNHDAMYWYRQDPGQGLRLIYYSQIVNDFQKGDIAEGYSVSREKKESFPLTVTSAQKNPTAFYLCASSKGLAGETQYFGPGTRLLVL.

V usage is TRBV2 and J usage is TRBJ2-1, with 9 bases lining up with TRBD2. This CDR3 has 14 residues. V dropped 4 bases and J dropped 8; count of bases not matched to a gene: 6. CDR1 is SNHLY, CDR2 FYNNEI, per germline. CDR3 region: CASSVLRGGYEQFF. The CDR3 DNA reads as TGTGCCAGCAGTGTTCTGCGGGGGGGTTATGAGCAGTTCTTC. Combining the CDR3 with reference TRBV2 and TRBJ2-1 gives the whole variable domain EPEVTQTPSHQVTQMGQEVILRCVPISNHLYFYWYRQILGQKVEFLVSFYNNEISEKSEIFDDQFSVERPDGSNFTLKIRSTKLEDSAMYFCASSVLRGGYEQFFGPGTRLTVL.

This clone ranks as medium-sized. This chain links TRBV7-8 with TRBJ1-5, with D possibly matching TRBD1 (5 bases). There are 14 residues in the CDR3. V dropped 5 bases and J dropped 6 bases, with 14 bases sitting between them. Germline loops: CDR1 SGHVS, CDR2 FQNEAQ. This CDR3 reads CASSPGQGTQPQHF. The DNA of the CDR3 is TGTGCCAGCAGCCCCGGACAAGGGACTCAGCCCCAGCATTTT.

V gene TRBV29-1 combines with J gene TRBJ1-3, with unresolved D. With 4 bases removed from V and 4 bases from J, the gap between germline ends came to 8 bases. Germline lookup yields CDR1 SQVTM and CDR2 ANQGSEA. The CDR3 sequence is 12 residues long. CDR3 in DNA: TGCAGCGTTGTTGTGACGGGAAACACCATATATTTT. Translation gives CSVVVTGNTIYF.

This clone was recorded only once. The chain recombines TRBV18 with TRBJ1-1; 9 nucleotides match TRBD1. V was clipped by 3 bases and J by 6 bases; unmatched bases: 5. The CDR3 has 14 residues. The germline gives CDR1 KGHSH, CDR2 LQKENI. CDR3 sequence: CASSPKTGGAEAFF. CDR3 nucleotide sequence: TGTGCCAGCTCACCGAAGACAGGGGGGGCTGAAGCTTTCTTT. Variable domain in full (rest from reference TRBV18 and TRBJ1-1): NAGVMQNPRHLVRRRGQEARLRCSPMKGHSHVYWYRQLPEEGLKFMVYLQKENIIDESGMPKERFSAEFPKEGPSILRIQQVVRGDSAAYFCASSPKTGGAEAFFGQGTRLTVV.

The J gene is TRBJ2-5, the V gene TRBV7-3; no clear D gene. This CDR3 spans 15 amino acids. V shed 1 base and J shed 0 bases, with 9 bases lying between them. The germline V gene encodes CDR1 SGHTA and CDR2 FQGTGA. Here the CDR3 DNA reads TGTGCCAGCAGCTTAAGCCCTGGACACCAAGAGACCCAGTACTTC. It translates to CASSLSPGHQETQYF. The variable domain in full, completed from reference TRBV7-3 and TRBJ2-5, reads GAGVSQTPSNKVTEKGKYVELRCDPISGHTALYWYRQSLGQGPEFLIYFQGTGAADDSGLPNDRFFAVRPEGSVSTLKIQRTERGDSAVYLCASSLSPGHQETQYFGPGTRLLVL.